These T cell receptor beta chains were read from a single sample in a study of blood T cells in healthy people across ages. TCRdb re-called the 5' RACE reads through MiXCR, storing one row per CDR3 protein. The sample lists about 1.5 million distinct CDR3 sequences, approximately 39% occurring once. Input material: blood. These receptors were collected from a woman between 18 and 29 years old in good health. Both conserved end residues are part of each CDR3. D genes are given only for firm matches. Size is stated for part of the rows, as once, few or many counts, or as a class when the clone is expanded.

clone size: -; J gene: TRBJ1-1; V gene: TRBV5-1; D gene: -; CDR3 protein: CASSLGQVSTEAFF; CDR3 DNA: TGCGCCAGCAGCTTGGGACAGGTGAGCACTGAAGCTTTCTTT
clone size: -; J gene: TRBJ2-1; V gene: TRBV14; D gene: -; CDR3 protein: CASSQVGGGGYNEQFF; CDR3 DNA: TGTGCCAGCAGCCAAGTTGGAGGGGGCGGCTACAATGAGCAGTTCTTC
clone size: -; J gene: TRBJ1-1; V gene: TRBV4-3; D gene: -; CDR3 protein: CASSRTKGNTEAFF; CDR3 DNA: TGCGCCAGCAGCCGCACTAAAGGGAACACTGAAGCTTTCTTT
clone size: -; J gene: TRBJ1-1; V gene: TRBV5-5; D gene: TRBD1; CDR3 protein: CASSLETGEWNTGAFF; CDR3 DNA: TGTGCCAGCAGCTTGGAGACAGGGGAGTGGAACACTGGAGCTTTCTTT
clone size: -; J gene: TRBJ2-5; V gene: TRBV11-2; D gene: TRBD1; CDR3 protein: CASSLSRVRGLLETQYF; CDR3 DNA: TGTGCCAGCAGCTTAAGTAGGGTCAGGGGGTTGTTGGAGACCCAGTACTTC
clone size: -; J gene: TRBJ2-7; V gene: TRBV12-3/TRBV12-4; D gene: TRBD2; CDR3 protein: CASSHSGSSYNEQYF; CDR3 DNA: TGTGCCAGCAGTCACAGCGGGAGCTCCTACAATGAGCAGTACTTC
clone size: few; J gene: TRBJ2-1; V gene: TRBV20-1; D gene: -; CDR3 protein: CSASKGGGYNEQFF; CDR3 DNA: TGCAGTGCTAGTAAGGGGGGAGGGTACAATGAGCAGTTCTTC
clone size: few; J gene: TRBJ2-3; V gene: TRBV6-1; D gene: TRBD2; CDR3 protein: CASIRLAGLYTDTQYF; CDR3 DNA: TGTGCCAGCATCCGACTAGCGGGACTATACACAGATACGCAGTATTTT
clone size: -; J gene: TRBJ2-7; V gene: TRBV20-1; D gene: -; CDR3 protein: CSAGATGILSEQYF; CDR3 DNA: TGCAGTGCTGGAGCAACAGGGATCCTCAGCGAGCAGTACTTC
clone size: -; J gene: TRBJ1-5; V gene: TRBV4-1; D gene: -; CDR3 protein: CASSQPDNQPQHF; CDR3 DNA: TGCGCCAGCAGCCAACCGGACAATCAGCCCCAGCATTTT
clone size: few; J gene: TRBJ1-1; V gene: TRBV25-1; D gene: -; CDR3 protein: CASSHGGGTEAFF; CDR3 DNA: TGTGCCAGCTCGCACGGGGGTGGGACTGAAGCTTTCTTT
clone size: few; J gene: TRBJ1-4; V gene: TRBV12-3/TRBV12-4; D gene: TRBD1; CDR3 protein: CASSRGTDWIDEKLFF; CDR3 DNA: TGTGCCAGCAGCAGGGGGACAGACTGGATTGATGAAAAACTGTTTTTT
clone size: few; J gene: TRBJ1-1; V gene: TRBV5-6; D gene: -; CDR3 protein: CASSLDRATAFF; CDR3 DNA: TGTGCCAGCAGCTTGGACCGGGCTACAGCTTTCTTT
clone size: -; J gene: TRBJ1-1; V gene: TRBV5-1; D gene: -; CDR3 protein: CASSPGGVMKTEAFF; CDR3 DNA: TGCGCCAGCAGCCCCGGGGGGGTTATGAAAACTGAAGCTTTCTTT
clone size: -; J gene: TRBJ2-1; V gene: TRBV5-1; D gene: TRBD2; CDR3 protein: CASSFRRGDEQFF; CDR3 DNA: TGCGCCAGCAGCTTCCGGCGGGGGGATGAGCAGTTCTTC
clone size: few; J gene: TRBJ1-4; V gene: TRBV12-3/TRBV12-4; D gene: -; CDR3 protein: CATSTRALKEKLFF; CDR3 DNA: TGTGCCACTAGTACACGGGCCCTAAAAGAAAAACTGTTTTTT
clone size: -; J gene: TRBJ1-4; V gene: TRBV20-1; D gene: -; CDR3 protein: CSARVGVDEKLFF; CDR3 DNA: TGCAGTGCTAGAGTGGGGGTTGACGAAAAACTGTTTTTT
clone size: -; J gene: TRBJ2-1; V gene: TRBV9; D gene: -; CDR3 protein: CASSPTGSDEQFF; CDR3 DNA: TGTGCCAGCAGTCCCACAGGTAGCGATGAGCAGTTCTTC
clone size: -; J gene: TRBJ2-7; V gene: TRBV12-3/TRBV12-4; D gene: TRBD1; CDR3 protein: CASRLRQGHYEQYF; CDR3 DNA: TGTGCCAGCAGATTGAGACAGGGACATTACGAGCAGTACTTC
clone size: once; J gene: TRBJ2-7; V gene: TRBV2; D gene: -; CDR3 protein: CASSESISGAYEQYF; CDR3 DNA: TGTGCCAGCAGTGAGTCGATATCGGGTGCCTACGAGCAGTACTTC
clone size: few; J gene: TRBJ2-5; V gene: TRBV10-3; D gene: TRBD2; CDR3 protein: CAISAGGFQETQYF; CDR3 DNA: TGTGCCATCAGTGCGGGGGGGTTCCAAGAGACCCAGTACTTC
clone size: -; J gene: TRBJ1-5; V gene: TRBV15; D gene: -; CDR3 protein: CATSRVGQGGNQPQHF; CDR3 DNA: TGTGCCACCAGCAGAGTAGGGCAGGGTGGCAATCAGCCCCAGCATTTT
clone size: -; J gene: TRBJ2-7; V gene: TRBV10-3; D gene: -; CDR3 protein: CAISAGRIDYEQYF; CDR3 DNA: TGTGCCATCAGTGCGGGACGCATTGACTACGAGCAGTACTTC
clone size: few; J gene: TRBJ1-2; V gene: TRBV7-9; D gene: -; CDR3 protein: CASSLVPGHYGYTF; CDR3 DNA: TGTGCCAGCAGCTTAGTTCCAGGGCACTATGGCTACACCTTC
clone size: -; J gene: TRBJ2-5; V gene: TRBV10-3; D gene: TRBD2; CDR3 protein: CAISEGLAGSETQYF; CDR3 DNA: TGTGCCATCAGTGAGGGGCTAGCGGGGTCTGAGACCCAGTACTTC
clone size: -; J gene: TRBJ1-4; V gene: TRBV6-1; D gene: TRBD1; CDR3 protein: CATSEQGPNEKLFF; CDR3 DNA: TGTGCCACCAGTGAACAGGGGCCTAATGAAAAACTGTTTTTT
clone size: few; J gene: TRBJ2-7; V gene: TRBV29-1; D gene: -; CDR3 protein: CSVERDIGDYEQYF; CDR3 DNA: TGCAGCGTTGAAAGGGACATCGGAGACTACGAGCAGTACTTC